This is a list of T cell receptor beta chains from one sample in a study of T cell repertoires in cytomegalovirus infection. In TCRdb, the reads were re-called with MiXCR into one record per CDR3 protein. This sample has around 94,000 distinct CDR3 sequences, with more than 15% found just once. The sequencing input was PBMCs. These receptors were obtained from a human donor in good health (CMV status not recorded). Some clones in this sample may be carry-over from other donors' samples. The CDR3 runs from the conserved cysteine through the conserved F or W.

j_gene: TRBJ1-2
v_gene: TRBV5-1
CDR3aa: CASSLGSTKNYGYTF

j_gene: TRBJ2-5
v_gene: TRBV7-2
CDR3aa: CASSRSGQTQETQYF

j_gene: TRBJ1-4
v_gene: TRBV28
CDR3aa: CASSSGQLLEVNEKLFF

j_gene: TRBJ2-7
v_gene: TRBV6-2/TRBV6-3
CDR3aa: CASQRGQGSYEQYF

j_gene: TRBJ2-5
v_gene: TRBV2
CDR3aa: CASRSTRQETQYF

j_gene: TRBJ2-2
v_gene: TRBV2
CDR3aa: CASSSPGLTNTGELFF

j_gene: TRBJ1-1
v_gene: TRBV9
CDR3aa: CASSVAASANPTEAFF

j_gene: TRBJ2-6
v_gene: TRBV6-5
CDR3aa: CASTPAGQGVMGANVLTF

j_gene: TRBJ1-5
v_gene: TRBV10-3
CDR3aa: CASCRGLGQPQHF

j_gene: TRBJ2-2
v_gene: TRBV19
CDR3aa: CASSIFLSNAGELFF

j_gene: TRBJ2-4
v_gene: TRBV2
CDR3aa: CASRGEIAKNILYF

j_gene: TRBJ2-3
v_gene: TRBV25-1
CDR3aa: CASSPYITDTQYF

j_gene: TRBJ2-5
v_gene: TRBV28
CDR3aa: CASSFRGLAGGRRETQYF

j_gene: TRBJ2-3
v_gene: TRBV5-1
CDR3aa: CASSTSSDRDTQYF

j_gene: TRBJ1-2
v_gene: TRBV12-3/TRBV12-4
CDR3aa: CASSLVPGGPYGYTF

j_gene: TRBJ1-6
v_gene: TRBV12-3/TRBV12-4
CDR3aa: CASSSNRPPLHF

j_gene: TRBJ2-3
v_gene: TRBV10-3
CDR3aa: CAISAGGKYADTQYF

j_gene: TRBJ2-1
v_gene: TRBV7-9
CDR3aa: CASSFGRAPSNEQFF

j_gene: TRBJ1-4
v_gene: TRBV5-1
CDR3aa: CASSQGSLREKLFF